Given below is one T cell receptor beta chain in context. The antigen is undetermined. The PCR contained 60 Vbeta and 13 Jbeta primers. Libraries were prepared by immunoSEQ multiplex PCR; TCRdb keeps only in-frame clonotypes and omits some of them. This sample carries about 190,000 clones, approximately 78% of them seen once, and the ten largest clones take 14%. This specimen comes from a study of cytomegalovirus exposure and HLA in healthy donors. Across the study: Earlier results showed roughly 120 million unique TCR beta sequences derived from roughly 180 million T cells. A preliminary data release comprised around 85 million unique TCRs obtained from HLA-typed donors.

Overall study results and limits: One variant, a missense change in DCLRE1C, was linked in a later analysis to TCR beta V- and J-gene trimming. A list of roughly 180 TCR beta chains associated with cytomegalovirus was given.

Germline CDR1 is SGHVS and CDR2 is FQNEAQ. This CDR3 is built from 16 residues. V gave up 6 bases and J gave up 3 bases; unmatched junction bases: 8. Sequencing was performed on PBMCs. The rearrangement links TRBV7-8 to TRBJ2-7; 13 bases fit TRBD2. The sequence was collected from a woman in her thirties in good health and CMV-seropositive. The CDR3 DNA follows: TGTGCCAGCAGTTCTCGGACTAGCGGGAGCCACTACGAGCAGTACTTC. It specifies CASSSRTSGSHYEQYF.